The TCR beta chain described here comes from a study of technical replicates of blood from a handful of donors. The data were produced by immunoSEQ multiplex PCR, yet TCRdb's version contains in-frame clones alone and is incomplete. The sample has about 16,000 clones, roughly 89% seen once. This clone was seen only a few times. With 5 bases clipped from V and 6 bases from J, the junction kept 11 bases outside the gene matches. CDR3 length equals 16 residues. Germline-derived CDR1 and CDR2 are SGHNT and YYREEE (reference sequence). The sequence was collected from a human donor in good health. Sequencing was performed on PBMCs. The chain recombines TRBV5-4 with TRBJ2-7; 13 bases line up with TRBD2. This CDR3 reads CASRPHGTSGNREQYF. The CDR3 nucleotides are TGTGCCAGCAGACCACACGGGACTAGCGGGAACCGCGAGCAGTACTTC.